The clone carrying this TCR beta chain came up a few times. What it binds is unknown. The TCR alpha and TCR beta cDNA libraries, bearing sample barcodes and UMIs, were generated by 5'RACE using constant-segment primers. TCRdb re-derived calls from the 5' RACE reads in MiXCR, one entry per CDR3 protein. The sample lists about 360,000 distinct CDR3 sequences, approximately 15% seen once, with around a fifth in the top ten. The sample belongs to a study of T-cell memory formation after mild COVID-19. Study as a whole: TCR clusters were mostly donor specific. Regarding the study as a whole: Among clones contracting day 15 to 85, CD4/CD8 was balanced, whereas later expanders leaned CD4+.

Germline CDR1 SNHLY, CDR2 FYNNEI. The CDR3 is 13 amino acids. Trimming pared 3 bases from V and 4 bases from J, leaving 9 bases between. V gene TRBV2 combines with J gene TRBJ1-2; D possibly corresponds to TRBD1 (6 bases). This sequence originates from a man younger than 35 who had mild COVID-19 (a few samples of this study predate the infection). Cell type and time point are not known. Sequenced material: PBMCs or a T cell subset sorted from them (not recorded which). The CDR3 here is CASSDSRGYGYTF. CDR3 DNA: TGTGCCAGCAGTGATAGCAGGGGCTATGGCTACACCTTC.